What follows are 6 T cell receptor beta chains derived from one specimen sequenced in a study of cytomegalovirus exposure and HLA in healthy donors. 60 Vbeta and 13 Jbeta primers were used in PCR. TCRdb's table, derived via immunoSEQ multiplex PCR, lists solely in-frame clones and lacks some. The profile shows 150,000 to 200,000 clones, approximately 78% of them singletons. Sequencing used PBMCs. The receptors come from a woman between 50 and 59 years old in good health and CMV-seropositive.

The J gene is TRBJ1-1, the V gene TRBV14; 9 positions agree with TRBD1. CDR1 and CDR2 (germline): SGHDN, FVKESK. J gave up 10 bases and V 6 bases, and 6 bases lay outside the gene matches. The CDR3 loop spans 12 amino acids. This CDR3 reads CASSPNRGRAFF. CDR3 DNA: TGTGCCAGCAGTCCTAACAGGGGGCGAGCTTTCTTT.

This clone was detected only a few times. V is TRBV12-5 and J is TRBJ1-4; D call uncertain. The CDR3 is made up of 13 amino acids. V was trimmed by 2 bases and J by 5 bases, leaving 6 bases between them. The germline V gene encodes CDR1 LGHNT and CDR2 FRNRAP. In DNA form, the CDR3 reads TGTGCTAGTGGTTTGAACGGGAATGAAAAACTGTTTTTT. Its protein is CASGLNGNEKLFF.

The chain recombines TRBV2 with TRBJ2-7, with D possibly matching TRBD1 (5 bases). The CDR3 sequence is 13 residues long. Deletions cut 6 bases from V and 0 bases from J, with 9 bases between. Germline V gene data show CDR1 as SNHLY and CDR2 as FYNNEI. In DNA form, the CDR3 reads TGTGCCAGCAGACAGGAATTCTCCTACGAGCAGTACTTC. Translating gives CASRQEFSYEQYF.

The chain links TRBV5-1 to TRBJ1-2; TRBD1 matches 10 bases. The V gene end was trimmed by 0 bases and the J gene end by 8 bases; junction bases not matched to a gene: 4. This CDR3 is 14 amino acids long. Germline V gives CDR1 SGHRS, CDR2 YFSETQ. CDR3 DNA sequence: TGCGCCAGCAGCTTGGGACAGGGGGCCGGGGGCTACACCTTC. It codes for CASSLGQGAGGYTF.

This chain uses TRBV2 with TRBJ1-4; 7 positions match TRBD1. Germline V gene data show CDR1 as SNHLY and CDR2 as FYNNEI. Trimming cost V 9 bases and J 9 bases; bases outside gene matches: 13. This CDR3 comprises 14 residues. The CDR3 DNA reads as TGTGCCAGTGGACGAGGGGGCGAAAGTAAAAAACTGTTTTTT. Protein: CASGRGGESKKLFF. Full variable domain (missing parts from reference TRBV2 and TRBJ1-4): EPEVTQTPSHQVTQMGQEVILRCVPISNHLYFYWYRQILGQKVEFLVSFYNNEISEKSEIFDDQFSVERPDGSNFTLKIRSTKLEDSAMYFCASGRGGESKKLFFGSGTQLSVL.

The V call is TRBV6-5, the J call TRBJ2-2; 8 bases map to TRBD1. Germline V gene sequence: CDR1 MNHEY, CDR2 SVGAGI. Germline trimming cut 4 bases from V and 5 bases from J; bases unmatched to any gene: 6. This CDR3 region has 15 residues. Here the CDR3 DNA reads TGTGCCAGCAGTTCGCGACAGGGGCGGACCGGGGAGCTGTTTTTT. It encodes CASSSRQGRTGELFF.